This TCR beta chain was documented in a study of read filtering for tumor transcriptome and immune sequencing. This clonotype was recorded at least ten times. The germline CDR1 and CDR2 sequences are SQVTM and ANQGSEA. The CDR3 is 13 residues long. Trimming pared 6 bases from V and 5 bases from J, leaving 16 bases between. The library was built from about 400 ng RNA with molecular barcoded adaptors for alpha/delta and beta/gamma chains. TCRdb reprocessed the reads with MiXCR, giving one entry per CDR3 protein. The sample carries some 38,000 distinct CDR3 sequences, roughly 12% recorded once. The receptor was derived from a donor at least 40 years old with multiple myeloma. Source material: a population of CD138-negative cells sorted from bone marrow. The genes are TRBV29-1 and TRBJ2-5; a possible D gene is TRBD1 (7 bases). The CDR3 nucleotides are TGCAGCGTACCCGGACAGGCGGGGGAGACCCAGTACTTC. The encoded protein is CSVPGQAGETQYF.